These 19 T cell receptor beta chains were sequenced from one sample in a study of blood T cell repertoires in COVID-19. TCRdb's copy holds only in-frame clones and misses some; the assay was immunoSEQ multiplex PCR. This table has a few hundred thousand clones, roughly 90% appearing once. The material sequenced was peripheral blood. These receptors were collected from a man aged 40-49 years with acute or convalescent COVID-19.

This clone was observed a handful of times. The CDR3 loop is CASSEQVPSSYNEQFF. Written as DNA, the CDR3 is TGTGCCAGCTCAGAACAGGTGCCAAGCTCCTACAATGAGCAGTTCTTC. The chain has TRBV18 and TRBJ2-1; tentative D call: TRBD1 (5 bases). The V and J ends lost 5 bases and 0 bases respectively, with 14 bases between them. The CDR3 runs 16 residues. The germline V gene has CDR1 KGHSH and CDR2 LQKENI.

CDR3 nucleotide sequence: TGCAGCGTTCAGAGGATAAAGAGAGAGACCCAGTACTTC. This sequence encodes CSVQRIKRETQYF. This rearrangement joins TRBV29-1 to TRBJ2-5; D gene uncertain. CDR3 length equals 13 residues. CDR1 and CDR2 from the germline V gene are SQVTM and ANQGSEA. The V and J ends lost 5 bases and 4 bases respectively, with 14 bases between them.

The CDR3 here is CAIRHGGARANTEAFF. As DNA, the CDR3 is TGTGCCATCAGGCACGGGGGGGCGAGGGCGAACACTGAAGCTTTCTTT. This chain connects TRBV10-3 to TRBJ1-1; maybe TRBD1 (6 bases). Germline V lookup: CDR1 ENHRY, CDR2 SYGVKD. The CDR3 runs to 16 residues. The V gene lost 6 bases and the J gene lost 1 base, with 18 bases spanning the gap.

This clone was detected only once. The V call is TRBV7-9, the J call TRBJ1-5, with D unclear. The CDR3 is 15 amino acids. Trimming left V 5 bases short and J 2 bases short, with 13 bases between. Germline lookup yields CDR1 SEHNR and CDR2 FQNEAQ (reference sequence). As DNA, the CDR3 is TGTGCCAGCAGCCCTTCGGGTCCGGGCAATCAGCCCCAGCATTTT. As protein: CASSPSGPGNQPQHF.

The rearrangement links TRBV6-5 to TRBJ2-7; D is possibly TRBD2 (7 bases). Germline assignment: CDR1 MNHEY and CDR2 SVGAGI. The V and J ends lost 7 bases and 2 bases respectively, with 18 bases between them. The CDR3 runs to 15 residues. The CDR3 spells CASTNGGRGTYEQYF. CDR3 nucleotide sequence: TGTGCCAGCACCAACGGGGGGCGGGGGACCTACGAGCAGTACTTC.

The rearrangement links TRBV12-5 to TRBJ1-1; TRBD1 matches at 11 bases. V shed 9 bases and J 6 bases; nucleotides not matched to a gene: 3. Per the germline V gene, CDR1 is LGHNT and CDR2 is FRNRAP. The CDR3 consists of 12 residues. CDR3 in amino acids: CASGQGASEAFF. The DNA of the CDR3 is TGTGCTAGCGGACAGGGGGCCTCTGAAGCTTTCTTT.

V usage is TRBV6-1 and J usage is TRBJ1-5; a possible D gene is TRBD1 (6 bases). CDR1 is MNHNS and CDR2 is SASEGT in the germline V gene. V lost 0 bases and J lost 5, with 11 bases in between. This CDR3 region has 15 residues. The CDR3 region is CASSEARGGDQPQHF. The CDR3 bases are TGTGCCAGCAGTGAAGCGCGAGGGGGGGATCAGCCCCAGCATTTT.

The chain is built from TRBV10-2 and TRBJ1-2, with a possible D match to TRBD1 (5 bases). The V end lost 3 bases, the J end lost 8 bases, and 13 bases lay between the germline ends. The CDR3 has 13 amino acids. Germline CDR1 and CDR2: WSHSY and SAAADI. CDR3 residues: CASSEEGDVGYTF. The CDR3 bases are TGCGCCAGCAGTGAAGAAGGGGATGTCGGCTACACCTTC.

This chain uses TRBV28 with TRBJ2-1, with 11 bases that match TRBD1. With V trimmed by 4 bases and J by 6 bases, 8 bases remained unmatched. The length of the CDR3 is 16 residues. The V gene's germline CDR1 is MDHEN and CDR2 SYDVKM. As DNA, the CDR3 is TGTGCCAGCAGTTCCCCCGGGACAGGGGGGGTCAATGAGCAGTTCTTC. Amino acid sequence: CASSSPGTGGVNEQFF.

The gene calls are TRBV11-2 and TRBJ1-6; 7 bases fit TRBD1. V lost 5 bases to trimming and J lost 0 bases; unmatched junction nucleotides: 10. Per the germline V gene, CDR1 is SGHAT and CDR2 is FQNNGV. There are 18 residues in the CDR3. The CDR3 region has the DNA TGTGCCAGCAGCGTCCGGGACAGTACAATCTCCTATAATTCACCCCTCCACTTT. Amino acids: CASSVRDSTISYNSPLHF.

The chain carries TRBV6-5 and TRBJ2-2, with 11 positions matching TRBD1. The germline gives CDR1 MNHEY, CDR2 SVGAGI. The CDR3 has 15 amino acids. V shed 6 bases and J 5 bases; nucleotides not matched to a gene: 5. The CDR3 protein is CASSRDRGGTGELFF. DNA of the CDR3: TGTGCCAGCAGCCGGGACAGGGGGGGGACCGGGGAGCTGTTTTTT.

The J gene is TRBJ2-2, the V gene TRBV30; TRBD2 aligns across 9 bases. The CDR3 has 18 amino acids. CDR1 and CDR2 from the germline V gene are GTSNPN and SVGIG (reference sequence). Trimming removed 0 bases from V and 0 bases from J; junction bases left unmatched: 8. The CDR3 nucleotides read TGTGCCTGGAGTGTACTTGGCCTAGCGGGGCCGAACACCGGGGAGCTGTTTTTT. Protein sequence: CAWSVLGLAGPNTGELFF.

The chain is built from TRBV7-9 and TRBJ2-7; 7 bases fit TRBD1. The CDR3 is 15 amino acids. CDR1 and CDR2 (germline): SEHNR, FQNEAQ (reference sequence). V dropped 1 base and J dropped 5; count of bases not matched to a gene: 8. CDR3 nucleotides: TGTGCCAGCAGCTTAGAGGCCGCCAGGGGGAACGAGCAGTACTTC. Translation gives CASSLEAARGNEQYF.

The J gene is TRBJ2-7, the V gene TRBV27; D possibly corresponds to TRBD1 (6 bases). Trimming removed 4 bases from V and 6 bases from J, with 34 bases in between. The V gene's germline CDR1 is MNHEY and CDR2 SMNVEV (reference sequence). This CDR3 comprises 20 residues. CDR3 DNA sequence: TGTGCCAGCAGTTCGATGGGCAGGGGATTGAACCCCTCGACAATAGGCGAGCAGTACTTC. Translating it yields CASSSMGRGLNPSTIGEQYF.

In regard to this clone: Other DNA sequences in the same sample also yield this CDR3. The chain recombines TRBV7-8 with TRBJ2-1; possibly TRBD2 for D (5 bases). The germline V gene has CDR1 SGHVS and CDR2 FQNEAQ. The CDR3 is 14 amino acids. The ends were cut back, 5 bases at V and 0 bases at J, with 8 bases in the middle. DNA for the CDR3: TGTGCCAGCAGCCTGGGGAGCTCCTACAATGAGCAGTTCTTC. Its protein product is CASSLGSSYNEQFF.

This clone was observed once. The gene calls are TRBV27 and TRBJ2-2; TRBD2 might be the D (5 bases). V shed 5 bases and J shed 5 bases, with 15 bases lying between them. CDR3 length equals 15 residues. Looked up from germline, CDR1 is MNHEY and CDR2 is SMNVEV (reference sequence). The CDR3 bases are TGTGCCAGCAGTCCTGGGAGCCTGGGGACCGGGGAGCTGTTTTTT. Translation: CASSPGSLGTGELFF.

The chain combines TRBV6-2 or TRBV6-3 with TRBJ2-1; 9 bases align to TRBD1. The V segment lost 7 bases and the J segment 7 bases; nucleotides outside the gene matches: 5. CDR3 size: 13 residues. Germline CDR1 is MNHEY and CDR2 is SVGEGT. The CDR3 bases are TGTGCCAGCAACCCCGGGACAGGGAATGAGCAGTTCTTC. It codes for CASNPGTGNEQFF.

The chain carries TRBV5-1 and TRBJ2-4; 10 bases match TRBD2. V shed 2 bases, J shed 5 bases, and the junction held 4 bases outside the gene matches. CDR1 SGHRS and CDR2 YFSETQ come from the germline V gene. This CDR3 comprises 15 residues. The CDR3 DNA follows: TGCGCCAGCAGCTTCGCTAGCGGGAGTCAAAACATTCAGTACTTC. This codes for CASSFASGSQNIQYF.

The J gene is TRBJ2-1, the V gene TRBV19; D remains ambiguous. Germline CDR1 LNHDA, CDR2 SQIVND (reference sequence). The V gene lost 2 bases and the J gene lost 7 bases, with 15 bases spanning the gap. The CDR3 loop spans 15 amino acids. DNA for the CDR3: TGTGCCAGTAGTATAATAACGGGTTCTGGGAATGAGCAGTTCTTC. Protein: CASSIITGSGNEQFF. The full variable domain, with the rest looked up from reference TRBV19 and TRBJ2-1, is DGGITQSPKYLFRKEGQNVTLSCEQNLNHDAMYWYRQDPGQGLRLIYYSQIVNDFQKGDIAEGYSVSREKKESFPLTVTSAQKNPTAFYLCASSIITGSGNEQFFGPGTRLTVL.